The 27 T cell receptor beta chains below were found in one sample sequenced in a study of control samples from healthy donors and cancer patients. The protocol was immunoSEQ multiplex PCR, while the TCRdb copy is restricted to in-frame clones and leaves out a portion. This table has roughly 90,000 clones, approximately 91% appearing once. The sample was PBMCs. These receptors originate from a woman aged 45-65 years with colorectal cancer.

V gene TRBV5-4 combines with J gene TRBJ2-1; D may be TRBD1 (5 bases). V was clipped by 3 bases and J by 0 bases, with 13 bases between them. The germline V gene has CDR1 SGHNT and CDR2 YYREEE (reference sequence). This CDR3 has 16 residues. The CDR3 here is CASSSQGLSSYNEQFF. DNA of the CDR3: TGTGCCAGCAGCTCGCAGGGTTTGAGCTCCTACAATGAGCAGTTCTTC.

As DNA, the CDR3 is TGTGCCTGGGCTGACTGGACTAGTCGACTCCCAGATACGCAGTATTTT. Its protein product is CAWADWTSRLPDTQYF. The chain carries TRBV30 and TRBJ2-3; TRBD2 matches 7 bases. Germline loops: CDR1 GTSNPN, CDR2 SVGIG (reference sequence). V was clipped by 5 bases and J by 4 bases; unmatched bases: 15. The CDR3 has 16 amino acids.

This rearrangement joins TRBV2 to TRBJ2-3; 11 bases are a match to TRBD2. The CDR3 is 18 amino acids. Germline-derived CDR1 and CDR2 are SNHLY and FYNNEI. V lost 4 bases, J lost 0 bases, and 9 bases stayed unmatched. The DNA of the CDR3 is TGTGCCAGCAGTGGAGTAGCGGGGGGGCAATCTAGCACAGATACGCAGTATTTT. This encodes CASSGVAGGQSSTDTQYF.

The chain employs TRBV24-1 and TRBJ1-1; no clear D. Trimming cost V 5 bases and J 5 bases, with 11 bases left between them. CDR1 and CDR2 from the germline V gene are KGHDR and SFDVKD. CDR3 length equals 13 residues. CDR3 nucleotide sequence: TGTGCCACCAGTGCTGGGTATGAGACTGAAGCTTTCTTT. Translation: CATSAGYETEAFF.

The rearrangement links TRBV19 to TRBJ1-4; D might be TRBD1 (6 bases). Trimming removed 3 bases at V and 5 bases at J, with 10 bases between. This CDR3 is 14 amino acids long. Germline loops: CDR1 LNHDA, CDR2 SQIVND (reference sequence). For the CDR3, the DNA is TGTGCCAGTAGTATGAGTCAGGGGAATGAAAAACTGTTTTTT. Protein sequence: CASSMSQGNEKLFF.

This chain connects TRBV10-1 to TRBJ2-1; D possibly corresponds to TRBD1 (6 bases). V lost 5 bases and J 7 bases, leaving 12 bases between the germline ends. The CDR3 totals 13 residues. CDR1 is WNHNN, CDR2 SYGVQD, per germline (reference sequence). DNA of the CDR3: TGCGCCAGCAGTCCCGGCAGGGGTAATGAGCAGTTCTTC. Amino acids: CASSPGRGNEQFF.

Concerning this clone itself: Within the sample, other DNA sequences also encode this same CDR3. The chain is built from TRBV15 and TRBJ2-5; no firm D call. The CDR3 spans 12 residues. V was cut by 0 bases and J by 4 bases, with 3 bases left in between. In germline, CDR1 is LNHNV, CDR2 YYDKDF (reference sequence). The CDR3 coding sequence is TGTGCCACCAGCAGAGATATAGAGACCCAGTACTTC. Residues: CATSRDIETQYF.

This sequence joins TRBV12-5 and TRBJ2-5, with D maybe TRBD1 (5 bases). CDR1 LGHNT and CDR2 FRNRAP come from the germline V gene. The V end was cut by 5 bases, the J end by 4 bases, with 11 bases between. CDR3 length equals 13 residues. CDR3 sequence reads: CASGPHRRETQYF. CDR3 coding DNA: TGTGCTAGTGGTCCCCACAGGAGAGAGACCCAGTACTTC. Complete variable domain (other parts from reference TRBV12-5 and TRBJ2-5): DARVTQTPRHKVTEMGQEVTMRCQPILGHNTVFWYRQTMMQGLELLAYFRNRAPLDDSGMPKDRFSAEMPDATLATLKIQPSEPRDSAVYFCASGPHRRETQYFGPGTRLLVL.

The chain couples TRBV24-1 to TRBJ2-2, with 9 nucleotides matching TRBD1. The trim removed 4 bases at V and 3 bases at J, leaving 5 bases unmatched. The CDR3 consists of 16 residues. Germline V gene data show CDR1 as KGHDR and CDR2 as SFDVKD. CDR3 residues: CATSDARTGDTGELFF. CDR3 sequence (DNA): TGTGCCACCAGTGACGCCCGGACAGGGGACACCGGGGAGCTGTTTTTT.

This clone occurred a few times. The rearrangement links TRBV6-5 to TRBJ1-3; D remains unclear. This CDR3 region has 13 residues. CDR1 is MNHEY, CDR2 SVGAGI, per germline. V dropped 7 bases and J dropped 4 bases, with 11 bases sitting between them. CDR3 sequence (DNA): TGTGCCAGCACCAAGCCGGGGGGAAACACCATATATTTT. This codes for CASTKPGGNTIYF.

The V gene is TRBV7-9, the J gene TRBJ1-2; D ambiguous. CDR1 and CDR2 from the germline V gene are SEHNR and FQNEAQ (reference sequence). V was pared by 1 base and J by 7 bases, with 13 bases between. This CDR3 has 14 amino acids. CDR3: CASSLEAVAGGYTF. Written as DNA, the CDR3 is TGTGCCAGCAGCTTAGAGGCGGTAGCGGGTGGCTACACCTTC.

This clone was recorded a few times. This chain connects TRBV2 to TRBJ2-6, with D tentatively TRBD1 or TRBD2 (6 bases each). Germline-derived CDR1 and CDR2 are SNHLY and FYNNEI. V was cut by 9 bases and J by 2 bases, with 11 bases left in between. CDR3 length: 14 amino acids. Written as DNA, the CDR3 is TGTGCCAGACAGGGCGGGGCTGGGGCCAACGTCCTGACTTTC. Amino acids: CARQGGAGANVLTF.

The chain has TRBV5-8 and TRBJ2-1; 10 nucleotides agree with TRBD2. This CDR3 has 15 residues. Germline values: CDR1 SGHTS, CDR2 YDEGEE. V was clipped by 9 bases and J by 7 bases; unmatched bases: 13. CDR3 loop: CATRASGSFGNEQFF. Written as DNA, the CDR3 is TGTGCCACCAGGGCTAGCGGGAGTTTTGGAAATGAGCAGTTCTTC.

Notes on this clone: The sample holds other DNA sequences that translate to the same CDR3. This sequence joins TRBV6-2 or TRBV6-3 and TRBJ1-5, with TRBD1 matching 9 bases. Germline V lookup: CDR1 MNHEY, CDR2 SVGEGT. Germline trimming cut 4 bases from V and 0 bases from J; bases unmatched to any gene: 10. The CDR3 has 18 amino acids. The CDR3 region is CASSFTGQGPYSNQPQHF. The CDR3 DNA is TGTGCCAGCAGTTTCACTGGACAGGGGCCCTATAGCAATCAGCCCCAGCATTTT.

V is TRBV24-1 and J is TRBJ1-2; 8 nucleotides align to TRBD1. This CDR3 region has 15 residues. Germline V gene data show CDR1 as KGHDR and CDR2 as SFDVKD. Trimming at V came to 5 bases and at J to 8 bases, leaving 12 bases not matched to a gene. CDR3 loop: CATSAPTGDLSGYTF. DNA for the CDR3: TGTGCCACCAGTGCCCCGACAGGGGACCTTTCAGGCTACACCTTC.

This chain links TRBV5-1 with TRBJ1-1; D ambiguous. CDR1 and CDR2 from the germline V gene are SGHRS and YFSETQ. The CDR3 spans 15 residues. V lost 1 base to trimming and J lost 1 base, with 11 bases between them. The CDR3 loop reads CASSLTLIQNTEAFF. Written as DNA, the CDR3 is TGCGCCAGCAGCTTGACCCTCATTCAGAACACTGAAGCTTTCTTT.

The chain combines TRBV29-1 with TRBJ1-2; TRBD1 matches at 7 bases. J was trimmed by 6 bases and V by 1 base; bases with no gene match: 5. CDR1 is SQVTM, CDR2 ANQGSEA, per germline. The CDR3 consists of 13 residues. The CDR3 nucleotides are TGCAGCGTTGAAGTGGCCACAGGGGATGGCTACACCTTC. Translation: CSVEVATGDGYTF.

V and J are TRBV4-3 and TRBJ2-6; D gene uncertain. Germline V gene lookup returns CDR1 LGHNA and CDR2 YSLEER. The CDR3 extends over 15 amino acids. Trimming cost V 4 bases and J 0 bases, with 7 bases left between them. CDR3 nucleotides: TGCGCCAGCAGCCCCAAGTTCTCTGGGGCCAACGTCCTGACTTTC. This encodes CASSPKFSGANVLTF.

The J gene is TRBJ2-1, the V gene TRBV7-9, with D possibly being TRBD2 (7 bases). The V end was cut by 0 bases, the J end by 2 bases, with 11 bases between. This CDR3 has 16 residues. CDR1 SEHNR and CDR2 FQNEAQ come from the germline V gene (reference sequence). The CDR3 loop reads CASSLAGGGPYNEQFF. The CDR3 DNA is TGTGCCAGCAGCTTAGCAGGCGGGGGCCCCTACAATGAGCAGTTCTTC.

CDR3 sequence (DNA): TGTGCCAGCAGTGTAGGAGGGGGATCTGGGGCCAACGTCCTGACTTTC. This sequence encodes CASSVGGGSGANVLTF. The chain recombines TRBV6-1 with TRBJ2-6; D might be TRBD1 or TRBD2, each matching 6 bases. Germline CDR1 MNHNS, CDR2 SASEGT. The CDR3 sequence is 16 residues long. Trimming took 4 bases from V and 1 from J, leaving 11 bases between them.

The chain links TRBV10-3 to TRBJ1-4; 7 positions match TRBD1. The V gene's germline CDR1 is ENHRY and CDR2 SYGVKD. J lost 8 bases, V lost 3 bases, and 6 bases had no gene match. The CDR3 is 14 amino acids. The CDR3 bases are TGTGCCATCAGTGATGACAGGGTAACCGAAAAACTGTTTTTT. Translating it yields CAISDDRVTEKLFF.

This clone appeared a few times. The J gene is TRBJ2-3, the V gene TRBV27, with TRBD2 matching 11 bases. The junction had 16 bases not matched to a gene; V was cut back by 2 bases and J by 9 bases. Germline values: CDR1 MNHEY, CDR2 SMNVEV (reference sequence). This CDR3 region has 18 residues. CDR3 loop: CASSLRSSTIAGGPTQYF. CDR3 nucleotides: TGTGCCAGCAGTTTAAGATCCTCAACCATAGCGGGGGGGCCGACGCAGTATTTT.

V is TRBV27 and J is TRBJ1-6; no clear D. The germline V gene has CDR1 MNHEY and CDR2 SMNVEV (reference sequence). Trimming pared 6 bases from V and 7 bases from J, leaving 22 bases between. This CDR3 spans 17 amino acids. CDR3 region: CASRVLQVTTSNSPLHF. In nucleotides, the CDR3 is TGTGCCAGCAGAGTCTTGCAGGTTACAACTAGCAATTCACCCCTCCACTTT.

Written as DNA, the CDR3 is TGTGCCAGCAGTGAGCTCGGCAGCACTGAAGCTTTCTTT. Translation: CASSELGSTEAFF. This chain connects TRBV2 to TRBJ1-1; no clear D. Per the germline V gene, CDR1 is SNHLY and CDR2 is FYNNEI. This CDR3 region has 13 residues. Trimming removed 3 bases from V and 4 bases from J, with 9 bases in between.

The rearrangement joins TRBV7-6 to TRBJ2-1; TRBD2 is a possible D gene (6 bases). V shed 1 base and J shed 6 bases, with 13 bases lying between them. The CDR3 loop spans 15 amino acids. Germline CDR1 reads SGHVS; CDR2 reads FNYEAQ. CDR3 in DNA: TGTGCCAGCAGCTTAGGGCAGACTAGTAGCAATGAGCAGTTCTTC. Amino acid sequence: CASSLGQTSSNEQFF.

The genes are TRBV29-1 and TRBJ1-1; D gene unclear. The germline V gene encodes CDR1 SQVTM and CDR2 ANQGSEA. The CDR3 contains 12 residues. V was clipped by 6 bases and J by 7 bases, with 15 bases between them. The CDR3 region is CSVFVNGNEAFF. The DNA for the CDR3 is TGCAGCGTCTTTGTAAATGGTAATGAAGCTTTCTTT.

Only a few counts were recorded for this clone. This likely comes from a read error, as the CDR3 has no conserved phenylalanine or tryptophan at its end. The DNA is left out, because the CDR3 cannot be placed on it with certainty; the CDR3 is given as TCRdb lists it. The chain uses TRBV4-3 and TRBJ1-1; TRBD1 is the table's D call and was not checked against the DNA. The CDR3 adds up to 10 amino acids, both ends counted. The germline V gene has CDR1 LGHNA and CDR2 YSLEER. Here the CDR3 reads CASSPKRTGG.